This record looks at one T cell receptor beta chain sequence and its context. Sequenced by immunoSEQ multiplex PCR; TCRdb stores in-frame clones only, minus some. The sample includes under 80,000 clones, around 90% of them seen just once. CDR1 and CDR2 from the germline V gene are LNHDA and SQIVND (reference sequence). With 3 bases removed from V and 4 bases from J, the gap between germline ends came to 15 bases. This CDR3 spans 15 amino acids. The sample comes from a study of technical replicates of blood from a few donors. The receptor comes from a human donor in good health. Some clones in this sample may be carry-over from other donors' samples. The chain has TRBV19 and TRBJ2-5, with TRBD2 as a possible D gene (6 bases). Sequencing was carried out using T cells isolated from PBMCs. CDR3 coding DNA: TGTGCCAGTAGTATTCGGGGCGGGATCCCAGAGACCCAGTACTTC. Amino acid sequence: CASSIRGGIPETQYF.